What follows are 19 T cell receptor beta chains derived from one specimen sequenced in a study of blood T cell repertoires in COVID-19. TCRdb keeps only in-frame clones here, not all; method: immunoSEQ multiplex PCR. The profile covers about 180,000 clones, with approximately 89% appearing a single time and roughly 3.7% taken by the ten largest. Sequenced sample: peripheral blood. All receptors come from a woman in her 30s with acute or convalescent COVID-19.

The gene calls are TRBV21-1 and TRBJ1-1; the listed D gene, TRBD1, was not tested against the DNA. TRBV21-1 is labeled a pseudogene. There are 12 residues in the CDR3. CDR3 amino acids: CAISGGRTEAFF. The DNA for the CDR3 is TGTGCCATATCAGGGGGCCGGACTGAAGCTTTCTTT.

The chain links TRBV13 to TRBJ2-3; 14 nucleotides line up with TRBD2. From germline, CDR1 is PRHDT and CDR2 FYEKMQ (reference sequence). The V and J ends lost 4 bases and 5 bases, in that order; junction bases with no gene match: 5. The CDR3 is 16 amino acids. CDR3 DNA sequence: TGTGCCAGCAGCTCCGGGACTAGCGGGAGTGTAGATACGCAGTATTTT. As protein: CASSSGTSGSVDTQYF.

The chain is built from TRBV2 and TRBJ2-1; TRBD1 agrees at 7 bases. This CDR3 comprises 13 residues. After removal of 5 bases from V and 5 bases from J, the junction contained 3 bases not matched to a gene. Germline-derived CDR1 and CDR2 are SNHLY and FYNNEI. This chain's CDR3 is CASSSGQHNEQFF. The CDR3 DNA reads as TGTGCCAGCAGTTCGGGACAGCACAATGAGCAGTTCTTC.

The chain combines TRBV19 with TRBJ1-5; 7 bases are a match to TRBD1. Germline CDR1 and CDR2: LNHDA and SQIVND (reference sequence). With 6 bases clipped from V and 7 bases from J, the junction kept 15 bases outside the gene matches. CDR3 length: 16 amino acids. CDR3 amino acids: CASSNRPTGKKQPQHF. As DNA, the CDR3 is TGTGCCAGTAGCAACAGACCGACAGGGAAGAAGCAGCCCCAGCATTTT. Using reference TRBV19 and TRBJ1-5 for the parts outside the CDR3, the full variable domain is DGGITQSPKYLFRKEGQNVTLSCEQNLNHDAMYWYRQDPGQGLRLIYYSQIVNDFQKGDIAEGYSVSREKKESFPLTVTSAQKNPTAFYLCASSNRPTGKKQPQHFGDGTRLSIL.

The chain employs TRBV5-5 and TRBJ2-1; D is possibly TRBD2 (5 bases). The V end lost 5 bases, the J end lost 7 bases, and 16 bases lay between the germline ends. This CDR3 is built from 14 residues. Germline CDR1 and CDR2: SGHKS and YYEKEE (reference sequence). The CDR3 is CASSSGIIENEQFF. CDR3 coding DNA: TGTGCCAGCAGTTCCGGGATCATAGAGAATGAGCAGTTCTTC. Variable domain in full (rest from reference TRBV5-5 and TRBJ2-1): DAGVTQSPTHLIKTRGQQVTLRCSPISGHKSVSWYQQVLGQGPQFIFQYYEKEERGRGNFPDRFSARQFPNYSSELNVNALLLGDSALYLCASSSGIIENEQFFGPGTRLTVL.

J is TRBJ1-6 and V is TRBV2; TRBD1 matches 7 bases. Germline CDR1 is SNHLY and CDR2 is FYNNEI. The CDR3 contains 16 residues. Trimming at V came to 6 bases and at J to 6 bases, leaving 11 bases not matched to a gene. The CDR3 DNA follows: TGTGCCAGCAGCGTACATGGTGGGACAGTTAATTCACCCCTCCACTTT. This gives the protein CASSVHGGTVNSPLHF.

V usage is TRBV18 and J usage is TRBJ2-4, with 8 bases identical to TRBD1. The CDR3 totals 15 residues. Germline V gives CDR1 KGHSH, CDR2 LQKENI. V lost 2 bases to trimming and J lost 7 bases; unmatched junction nucleotides: 7. CDR3 protein: CASSPYPTGVNIQYF. The CDR3 region has the DNA TGTGCCAGCTCACCATATCCGACAGGGGTGAACATTCAGTACTTC.

This clone was seen just once. The chain employs TRBV5-5 and TRBJ2-7; no definite D call. Trimming removed 3 bases at V and 1 base at J, with 14 bases between. Germline CDR1 SGHKS, CDR2 YYEKEE (reference sequence). This CDR3 spans 15 amino acids. The CDR3 DNA reads TGTGCCAGCAGCTCTGTAGCCTCAAATTCCTACGAGCAGTACTTC. Its translation is CASSSVASNSYEQYF.

The chain has TRBV3-1 (or the pseudogene TRBV3-2) and TRBJ1-5; TRBD1 aligns across 11 bases. The V gene end was trimmed by 1 base and the J gene end by 5 bases; junction bases not matched to a gene: 4. The V gene's germline CDR1 is LGHDT and CDR2 YNNKEL (reference sequence). This CDR3 contains 16 residues. In nucleotides, the CDR3 is TGTGCCAGCAGCCAAGGGACAGGGGGCGCGTATCAGCCCCAGCATTTT. This codes for CASSQGTGGAYQPQHF.

This chain uses TRBV7-2 with TRBJ2-1; the D gene is possibly TRBD2 (6 bases). The CDR3 covers 15 residues. Trimming took off 2 bases at V and 10 bases at J, with 18 bases between the two ends. Germline CDR1 is SGHTA and CDR2 is FQGNSA. The CDR3 loop reads CASSLNHGGSWEQFF. CDR3 DNA: TGTGCCAGCAGCTTAAATCACGGGGGTTCATGGGAGCAGTTCTTC.

In nucleotides, the CDR3 is TGTGCCAGCAGCTTATTCCCTCTAGCGGGAGAGGACACCGGGGAGCTGTTTTTT. Amino acid sequence: CASSLFPLAGEDTGELFF. The chain is built from TRBV11-2 and TRBJ2-2; 10 bases are shared with TRBD2. J lost 3 bases, V lost 2 bases, and 9 bases had no gene match. From germline, CDR1 is SGHAT and CDR2 FQNNGV. CDR3 length: 18 amino acids. Full variable domain (rest looked up from reference TRBV11-2 and TRBJ2-2): EAGVAQSPRYKIIEKRQSVAFWCNPISGHATLYWYQQILGQGPKLLIQFQNNGVVDDSQLPKDRFSAERLKGVDSTLKIQPAKLEDSAVYLCASSLFPLAGEDTGELFFGEGSRLTVL.

The V call is TRBV13, the J call TRBJ1-6; 7 bases agree with TRBD1. The CDR3 covers 14 residues. The ends lost 5 bases at V and 8 bases at J; junction bases unmatched: 6. CDR1 is PRHDT, CDR2 FYEKMQ, per germline (reference sequence). The CDR3 coding sequence is TGTGCCAGCAGCGACAGGGTCGCGCATTCACCCCTCCACTTT. This encodes CASSDRVAHSPLHF.

The chain recombines TRBV6-5 with TRBJ1-4; D is uncertain. The V gene lost 9 bases and the J gene lost 14 bases, with 22 bases spanning the gap. This CDR3 has 13 amino acids. Germline CDR1 is MNHEY and CDR2 is SVGAGI. CDR3 DNA sequence: TGTGCCAGTCCCGCCCTCGGGGAGGATGGGCTGTTTTTT. This codes for CASPALGEDGLFF.

The rearrangement links TRBV3-1 (or the pseudogene TRBV3-2) to TRBJ1-3, with D hard to call. CDR1 is LGHDT and CDR2 is YNNKEL in the germline V gene (reference sequence). V lost 3 bases, J lost 0 bases, and 6 bases lay in between. The CDR3 extends over 14 amino acids. CDR3 in DNA: TGTGCCAGCAGCCATCACAACTCTGGAAACACCATATATTTT. Protein product: CASSHHNSGNTIYF.

V usage is TRBV7-2 and J usage is TRBJ2-1; maybe TRBD2 (6 bases). Trimming removed 0 bases at V and 4 bases at J, with 13 bases between. Germline CDR1 SGHTA, CDR2 FQGNSA. The CDR3 runs 16 residues. The CDR3 spells CASSLASGLTYNEQFF. The CDR3 DNA follows: TGTGCCAGCAGCTTAGCGTCTGGACTAACATACAATGAGCAGTTCTTC.

The chain combines TRBV4-2 with TRBJ2-6; D perhaps matches TRBD1 (5 bases). Between the trimmed V and J ends, which lost 4 bases and 2 bases, there was a span of 6 bases. Germline V gene sequence: CDR1 LGHNA, CDR2 YNFKEQ. CDR3 length: 14 amino acids. CDR3 protein: CASSPRAGANVLTF. CDR3 coding DNA: TGTGCCAGCAGCCCCAGGGCTGGGGCCAACGTCCTGACTTTC.

This rearrangement joins TRBV3-1 (or the pseudogene TRBV3-2) to TRBJ2-5; D is perhaps TRBD2 (5 bases). Germline values: CDR1 LGHDT, CDR2 YNNKEL (reference sequence). Deletions cut 4 bases from V and 7 bases from J, with 22 bases between. The length of the CDR3 is 16 residues. CDR3 DNA sequence: TGTGCCAGCAGCCCCTCTTCGGCCGCGCGGGTGTTGACCCAGTACTTC. Protein sequence: CASSPSSAARVLTQYF.

The genes are TRBV18 and TRBJ2-7, with 7 bases lining up with TRBD2. Germline V gene sequence: CDR1 KGHSH, CDR2 LQKENI. The CDR3 length is 13 residues. Losses at the gene ends were 0 bases for V and 4 bases for J; bases not matched to a gene: 0. CDR3 region: CASSPPGGYEQYF. CDR3 DNA: TGTGCCAGCTCACCACCGGGGGGGTACGAGCAGTACTTC.

J is TRBJ2-7 and V is TRBV20-1; a weak D match, TRBD2 (5 bases). The CDR3 sequence is 11 residues long. The germline V gene has CDR1 DFQATT and CDR2 SNEGSKA (reference sequence). V shed 6 bases and J shed 4 bases, with 10 bases lying between them. In DNA form, the CDR3 reads TGCAGTGCGGAGGCCGGATACGAGCAGTACTTC. This sequence encodes CSAEAGYEQYF.